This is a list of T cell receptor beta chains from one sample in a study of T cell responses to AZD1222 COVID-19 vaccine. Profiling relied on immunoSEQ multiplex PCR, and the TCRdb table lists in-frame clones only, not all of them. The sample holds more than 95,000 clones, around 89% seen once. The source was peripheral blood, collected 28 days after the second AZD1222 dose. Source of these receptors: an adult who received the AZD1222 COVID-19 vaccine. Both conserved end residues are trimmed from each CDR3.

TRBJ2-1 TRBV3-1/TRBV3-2 ASSQAPFGAVNNEQF
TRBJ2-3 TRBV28 ASSFRGLGPGADTQY
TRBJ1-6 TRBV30 ALGRQSYNSPLH
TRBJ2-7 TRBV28 ASSLSYGPYEQY
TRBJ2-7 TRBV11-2 ASSSGKGNEQY
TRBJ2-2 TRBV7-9 ASSYQMTGGHDTGELF
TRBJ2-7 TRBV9 ASSVDVQSYEQY
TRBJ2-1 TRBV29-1 SVVGIYNEQF
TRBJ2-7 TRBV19 ASWGPGEQY
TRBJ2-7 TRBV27 ASSLSTGDSSYEQY
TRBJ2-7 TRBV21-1 ASSTGTGTGEQY
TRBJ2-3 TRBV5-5 ASRLGPMGADTQY
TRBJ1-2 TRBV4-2 ASSQDFGGYGYT
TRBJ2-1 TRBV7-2 ASLPLAGYNEQF
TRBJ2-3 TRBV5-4 ASSRAPLGTTDTQY
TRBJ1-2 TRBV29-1 SATPTKPSNYGYT
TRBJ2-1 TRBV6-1 ASSESGARYNEQF
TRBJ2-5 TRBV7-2 ASSIRLAGGVETQY
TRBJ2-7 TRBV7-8 ASSPTTNRVYEQY
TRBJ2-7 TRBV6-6 ASSYASSYEQY
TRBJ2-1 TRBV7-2 ASSLAWNGEQF
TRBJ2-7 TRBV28 ASSLLGSSITEQY
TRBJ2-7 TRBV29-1 SVAVTGDNEQY
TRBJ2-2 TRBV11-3 ASSLPYGELF
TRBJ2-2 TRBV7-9 ASSRKGETGELF
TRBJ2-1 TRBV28 ASREQLNEQF
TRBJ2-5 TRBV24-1 ATSAASGQETQY
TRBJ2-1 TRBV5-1 ASRGGSGETYNEQF
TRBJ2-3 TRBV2 ASSLDRFTDTQY
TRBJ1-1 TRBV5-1 ASSLAAGLNTEAF
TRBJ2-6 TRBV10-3 AIRGDTSGANVLT
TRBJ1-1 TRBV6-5 ASSYREGGTEAF
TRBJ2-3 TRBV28 ASSPRTSGRGTDTQY
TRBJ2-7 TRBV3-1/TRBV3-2 ASSQGLRTPSSYEQY
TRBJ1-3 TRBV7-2 ASSLVPGLTTTIY
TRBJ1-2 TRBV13 ASSLEYGYT
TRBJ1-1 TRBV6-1 ASSEGMGPSGAF
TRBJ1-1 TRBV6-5 ASSGTGGSWTEAF
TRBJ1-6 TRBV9 ASSYSRAPGYNSPLH
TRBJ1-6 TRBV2 ASSQQGISPLH
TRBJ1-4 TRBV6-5 ASSYSVRDGNEKLF
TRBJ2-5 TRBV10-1 ASSSGSPGTGGLAGVWETQY